The clone carrying this T cell receptor (beta chain) was found many times. Its antigen is still unknown. The source of the sample is a study of regulatory T cells in long-lasting Graves disease. Study information: To qualify as persistent, Graves' disease required over 5 years of antithyroid drugs with positive TSH receptor antibodies.

Arm-PCR of CDR3 regions with iRepertoire HTBI primers generated TCR beta libraries. Using its own MiXCR run on the multiplex PCR reads, TCRdb lists one record per CDR3 protein. The top ten hold less than 25% of the sample, which has roughly 400,000 distinct CDR3 sequences, less than 25% seen once. Study-level points and caveats: Newly diagnosed patients had higher TCR diversity than persistent Graves' patients did. Under persistent disease, TRBV28, TRBJ1-2 and TRBJ2-5 were used preferentially. More public clonotypes were shared by persistent patients (around 2,600) than by new patients (under 1,000).

Stated time point: persistent/refractory GD, antithyroid drugs over 5 years with positive TRAb. RNA from PBMCs was the source of the TCR library. This CDR3 has 16 residues. CDR1 and CDR2 (germline): DFQATT, SNEGSKA (reference sequence). Trimming stripped 2 bases from V and 1 base from J, with 17 bases between. The rearrangement joins TRBV20-1 to TRBJ1-1; a weak D match, TRBD1 (6 bases). The source was peripheral blood mononuclear cells (PBMCs), collected when the disease was refractory, from a patient treated with antithyroid drugs. The clonotype was recovered from a female donor with Graves disease. The CDR3 here is CSARSRGDYWNTEAFF. In nucleotides, the CDR3 is TGCAGTGCTAGATCTAGGGGGGATTATTGGAACACTGAAGCTTTCTTT.